Below, one TCR beta chain is given with its context. Data came from immunoSEQ multiplex PCR; TCRdb stores just in-frame clones and leaves some out. The table has about 730 clones, 85% to 90% seen once. This specimen belongs to a study of primary melanoma T cells and metastatic recurrence. The CDR3 has 16 residues. V was pared by 1 base and J by 4 bases, with 17 bases between. Germline CDR1 SGHNT, CDR2 YENEEA. This TCR was sampled from a human donor with melanoma. The chain combines TRBV11-3 with TRBJ2-7; D is perhaps TRBD2 (7 bases). Sequenced sample: melanoma tumor tissue. The DNA of the CDR3 is TGTGCCAGCAGCTTAGGTGGCCAGGGAGGGGGGTACGAGCAGTACTTC. Amino acids: CASSLGGQGGGYEQYF.